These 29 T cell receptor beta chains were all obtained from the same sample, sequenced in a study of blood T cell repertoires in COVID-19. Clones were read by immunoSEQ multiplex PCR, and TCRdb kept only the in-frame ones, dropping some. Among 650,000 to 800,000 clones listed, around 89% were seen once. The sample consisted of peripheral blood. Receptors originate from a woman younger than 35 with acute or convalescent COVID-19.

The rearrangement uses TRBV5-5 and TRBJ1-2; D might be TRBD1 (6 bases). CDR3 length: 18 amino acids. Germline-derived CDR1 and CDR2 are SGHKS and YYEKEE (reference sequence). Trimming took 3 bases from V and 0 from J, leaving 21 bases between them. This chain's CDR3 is CASSYPPPGVISNYGYTF. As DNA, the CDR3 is TGTGCCAGCAGCTATCCACCCCCAGGGGTTATTTCTAACTATGGCTACACCTTC.

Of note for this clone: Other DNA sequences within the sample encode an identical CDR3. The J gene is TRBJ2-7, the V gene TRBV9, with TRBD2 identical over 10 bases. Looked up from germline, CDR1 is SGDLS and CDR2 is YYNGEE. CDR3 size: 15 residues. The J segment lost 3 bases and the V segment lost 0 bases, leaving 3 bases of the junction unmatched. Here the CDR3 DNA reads TGTGCCAGCAGCGTAGGGAGCGGGGGGGGCTACGAGCAGTACTTC. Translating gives CASSVGSGGGYEQYF.

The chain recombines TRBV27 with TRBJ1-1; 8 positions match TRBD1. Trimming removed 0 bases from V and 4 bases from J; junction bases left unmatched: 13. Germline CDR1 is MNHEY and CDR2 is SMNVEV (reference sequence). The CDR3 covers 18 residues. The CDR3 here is CASSLSSGVPDRGTEAFF. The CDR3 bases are TGTGCCAGCAGTTTATCGTCTGGGGTCCCCGACAGGGGCACTGAAGCTTTCTTT.

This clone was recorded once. CDR3 protein: CAWSIQSNTEAFF. In DNA, the CDR3 is TGTGCCTGGAGTATACAGTCGAACACTGAAGCTTTCTTT. This chain links TRBV30 with TRBJ1-1; D gene unclear. This CDR3 spans 13 amino acids. CDR1 is GTSNPN, CDR2 SVGIG, per germline (reference sequence). V was clipped by 2 bases and J by 1 base, with 8 bases between them.

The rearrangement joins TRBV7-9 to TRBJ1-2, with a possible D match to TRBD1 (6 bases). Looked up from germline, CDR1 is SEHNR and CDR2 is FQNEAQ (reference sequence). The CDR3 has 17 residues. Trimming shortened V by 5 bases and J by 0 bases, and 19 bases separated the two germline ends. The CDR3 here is CASSRLERQAANYGYTF. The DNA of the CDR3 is TGTGCCAGCAGCCGATTAGAGAGACAGGCTGCTAACTATGGCTACACCTTC.

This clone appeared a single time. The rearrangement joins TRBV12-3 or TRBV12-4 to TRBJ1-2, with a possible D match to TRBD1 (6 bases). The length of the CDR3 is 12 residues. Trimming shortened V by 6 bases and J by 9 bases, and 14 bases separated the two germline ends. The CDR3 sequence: CASSRGGRSYTF. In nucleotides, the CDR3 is TGTGCCAGCAGCCGGGGGGGGCGTAGCTACACCTTC.

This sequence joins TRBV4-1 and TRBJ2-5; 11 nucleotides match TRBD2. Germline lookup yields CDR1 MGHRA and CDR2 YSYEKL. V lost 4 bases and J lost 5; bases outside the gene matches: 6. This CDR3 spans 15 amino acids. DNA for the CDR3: TGCGCCAGCAGCCGGAACCCTAGCGGGGGGGAGACCCAGTACTTC. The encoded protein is CASSRNPSGGETQYF.

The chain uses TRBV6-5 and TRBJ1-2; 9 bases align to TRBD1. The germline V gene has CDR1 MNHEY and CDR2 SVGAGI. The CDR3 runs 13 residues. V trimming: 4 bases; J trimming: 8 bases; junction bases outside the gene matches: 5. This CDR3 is CASSLGQGWGYTF. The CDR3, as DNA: TGTGCCAGCAGTTTGGGACAGGGCTGGGGCTACACCTTC.

In DNA, the CDR3 is TGTGCCTGGAGTGTACCCGGCTACAATGAGCAGTTCTTC. Its translation is CAWSVPGYNEQFF. The genes are TRBV30 and TRBJ2-1; D is uncertain. Germline V CDR1 and CDR2: GTSNPN, SVGIG (reference sequence). With 0 bases removed from V and 3 bases from J, the gap between germline ends came to 6 bases. CDR3 length: 13 amino acids.

The CDR3 sequence is CASSSAEGVEQYF. CDR3 coding DNA: TGTGCCAGCAGCTCTGCGGAAGGGGTCGAGCAGTACTTC. The genes are TRBV7-7 and TRBJ2-7; TRBD1 might be the D (5 bases). Germline V lookup: CDR1 SSHAT, CDR2 FNYEAQ (reference sequence). V lost 4 bases and J lost 6, with 13 bases in between. The CDR3 has 13 residues. Variable domain in full (rest from reference TRBV7-7 and TRBJ2-7): GAGVSQSPRYKVTKRGQDVTLRCDPISSHATLYWYQQALGQGPEFLTYFNYEAQPDKSGLPSDRFSAERPEGSISTLTIQRTEQRDSAMYRCASSSAEGVEQYFGPGTRLTVT.

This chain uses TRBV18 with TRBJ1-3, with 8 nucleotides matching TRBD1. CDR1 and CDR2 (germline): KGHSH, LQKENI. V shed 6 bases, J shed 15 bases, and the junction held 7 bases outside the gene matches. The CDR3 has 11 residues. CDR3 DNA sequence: TGTGCCAGCTCGCCCGGACAGGGAAGATATTTT. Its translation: CASSPGQGRYF.

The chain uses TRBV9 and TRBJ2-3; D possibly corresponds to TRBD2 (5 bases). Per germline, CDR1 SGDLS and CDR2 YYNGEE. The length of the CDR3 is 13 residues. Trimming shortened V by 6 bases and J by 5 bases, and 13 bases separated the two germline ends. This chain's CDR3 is CASTPGSGDTQYF. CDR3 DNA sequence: TGTGCCAGCACTCCGGGGAGCGGAGATACGCAGTATTTT.

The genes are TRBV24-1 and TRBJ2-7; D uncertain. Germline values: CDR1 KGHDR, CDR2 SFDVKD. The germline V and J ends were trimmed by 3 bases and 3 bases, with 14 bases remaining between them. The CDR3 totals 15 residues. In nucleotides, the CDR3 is TGTGCCACCAGTGATACCAGGTTCAATTTCTACGAGCAGTACTTC. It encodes CATSDTRFNFYEQYF.

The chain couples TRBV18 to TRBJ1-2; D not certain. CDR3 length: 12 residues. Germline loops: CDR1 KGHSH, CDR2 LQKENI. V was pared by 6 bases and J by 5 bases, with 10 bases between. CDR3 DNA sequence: TGTGCCAGCTCTGGGCAGGCGTATGGCTACACCTTC. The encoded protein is CASSGQAYGYTF.

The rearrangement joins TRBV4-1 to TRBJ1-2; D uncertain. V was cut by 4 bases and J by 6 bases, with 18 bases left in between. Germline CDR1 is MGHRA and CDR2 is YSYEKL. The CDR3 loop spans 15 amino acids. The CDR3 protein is CASSPPLGQEDGYTF. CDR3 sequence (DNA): TGCGCCAGCAGCCCACCCCTTGGGCAGGAGGATGGCTACACCTTC.

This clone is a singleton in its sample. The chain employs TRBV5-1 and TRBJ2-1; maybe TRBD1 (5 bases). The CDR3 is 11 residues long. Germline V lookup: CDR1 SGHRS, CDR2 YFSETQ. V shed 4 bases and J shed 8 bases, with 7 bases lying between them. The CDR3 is CASSQGDEQFF. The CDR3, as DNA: TGCGCCAGCAGCCAAGGGGATGAGCAGTTCTTC.

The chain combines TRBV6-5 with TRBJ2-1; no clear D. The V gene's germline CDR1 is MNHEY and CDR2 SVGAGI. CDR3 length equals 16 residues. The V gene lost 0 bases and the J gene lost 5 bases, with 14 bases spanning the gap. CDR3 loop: CASSYSAGSTHNEQFF. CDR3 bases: TGTGCCAGCAGTTACTCGGCCGGGTCTACCCACAATGAGCAGTTCTTC.

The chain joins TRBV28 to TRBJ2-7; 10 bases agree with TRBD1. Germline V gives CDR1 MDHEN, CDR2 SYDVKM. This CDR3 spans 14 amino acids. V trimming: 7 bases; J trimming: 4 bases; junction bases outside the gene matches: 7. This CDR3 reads CASNLGQGNYEQYF. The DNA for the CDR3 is TGTGCCAGCAACCTGGGACAGGGGAATTACGAGCAGTACTTC.

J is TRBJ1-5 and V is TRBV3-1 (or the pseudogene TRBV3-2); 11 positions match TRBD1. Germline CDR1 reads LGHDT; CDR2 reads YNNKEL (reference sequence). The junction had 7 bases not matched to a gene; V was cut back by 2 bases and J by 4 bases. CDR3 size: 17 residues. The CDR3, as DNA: TGTGCCAGCAGCCAACGACCCGGGACAGGGGGTAATCAGCCCCAGCATTTT. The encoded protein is CASSQRPGTGGNQPQHF.

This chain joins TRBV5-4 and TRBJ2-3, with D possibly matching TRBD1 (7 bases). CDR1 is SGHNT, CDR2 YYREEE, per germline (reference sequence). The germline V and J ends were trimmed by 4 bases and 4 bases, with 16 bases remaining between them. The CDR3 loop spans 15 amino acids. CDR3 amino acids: CASSRGTDRADTQYF. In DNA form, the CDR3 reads TGTGCCAGCAGCCGGGGGACAGACAGGGCAGATACGCAGTATTTT.

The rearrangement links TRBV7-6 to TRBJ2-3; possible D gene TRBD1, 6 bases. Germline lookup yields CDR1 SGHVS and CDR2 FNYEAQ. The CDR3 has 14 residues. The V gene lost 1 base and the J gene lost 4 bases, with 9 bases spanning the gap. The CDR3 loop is CASSLGQVPDTQYF. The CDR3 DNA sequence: TGTGCCAGCAGCTTAGGACAGGTACCAGATACGCAGTATTTT.

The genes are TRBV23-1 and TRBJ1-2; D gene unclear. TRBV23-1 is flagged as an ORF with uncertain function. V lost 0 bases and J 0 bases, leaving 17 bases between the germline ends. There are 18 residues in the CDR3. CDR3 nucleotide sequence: TGCGCCAGCAGTCAATCCGGGAGCCCTTCACTTTCTAACTATGGCTACACCTTC. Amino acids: CASSQSGSPSLSNYGYTF.

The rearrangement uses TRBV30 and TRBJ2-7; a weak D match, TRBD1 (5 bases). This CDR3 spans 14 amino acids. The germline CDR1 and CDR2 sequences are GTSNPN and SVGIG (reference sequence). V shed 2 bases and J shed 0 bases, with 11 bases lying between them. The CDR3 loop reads CAWSNTGYSYEQYF. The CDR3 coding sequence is TGTGCCTGGAGTAACACAGGTTACTCCTACGAGCAGTACTTC.

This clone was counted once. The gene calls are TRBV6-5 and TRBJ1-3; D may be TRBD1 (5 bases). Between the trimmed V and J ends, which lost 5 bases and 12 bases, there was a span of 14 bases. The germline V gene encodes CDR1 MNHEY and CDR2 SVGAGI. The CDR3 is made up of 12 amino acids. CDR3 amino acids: CASSPGGGVIYF. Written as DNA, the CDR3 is TGTGCCAGCAGTCCTGGGGGGGGAGTCATATATTTT.

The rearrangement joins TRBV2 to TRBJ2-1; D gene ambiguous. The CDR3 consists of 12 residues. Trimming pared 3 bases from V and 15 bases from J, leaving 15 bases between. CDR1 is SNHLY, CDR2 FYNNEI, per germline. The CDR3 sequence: CASSDMYGSRFF. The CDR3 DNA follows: TGTGCCAGCAGTGATATGTATGGCAGTCGGTTCTTC.

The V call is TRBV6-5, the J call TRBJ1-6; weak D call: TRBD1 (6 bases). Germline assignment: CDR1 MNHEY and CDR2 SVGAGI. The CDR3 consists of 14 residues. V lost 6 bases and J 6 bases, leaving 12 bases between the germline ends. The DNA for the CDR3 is TGTGCCAGCAGGCCGGGACAACTTAATTCACCCCTCCACTTT. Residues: CASRPGQLNSPLHF.

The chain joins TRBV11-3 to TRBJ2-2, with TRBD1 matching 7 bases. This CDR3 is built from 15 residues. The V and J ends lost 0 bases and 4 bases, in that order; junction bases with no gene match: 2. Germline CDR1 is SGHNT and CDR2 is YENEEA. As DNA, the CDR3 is TGTGCCAGCAGCTTAGAACAGGGGAGCACCGGGGAGCTGTTTTTT. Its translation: CASSLEQGSTGELFF.

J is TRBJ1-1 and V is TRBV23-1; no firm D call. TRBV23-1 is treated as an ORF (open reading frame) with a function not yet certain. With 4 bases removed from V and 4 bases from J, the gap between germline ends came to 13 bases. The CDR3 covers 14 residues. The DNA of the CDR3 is TGCGCCAGCAGTCTAGCCTCTGAGGGCACTGAAGCTTTCTTT. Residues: CASSLASEGTEAFF.

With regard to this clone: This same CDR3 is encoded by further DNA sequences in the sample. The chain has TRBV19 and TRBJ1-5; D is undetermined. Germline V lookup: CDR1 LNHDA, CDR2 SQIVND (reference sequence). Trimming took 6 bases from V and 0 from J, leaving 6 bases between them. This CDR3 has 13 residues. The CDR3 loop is CASRDISNQPQHF. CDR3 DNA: TGTGCCAGTAGAGACATTAGCAATCAGCCCCAGCATTTT.